This is a list of T cell receptor beta chains from one sample in a study of graft-versus-host responses after intestinal transplantation. These receptors lack a known antigen. Profiled with immunoSEQ multiplex PCR; TCRdb holds only in-frame clones, not every one. The sample comprises just under 65,000 clones, 90% of which are singletons, and about 1.7% rests with the top ten. This specimen was unstimulated CD8+ T cells sorted from spleen or lymph node cells, taken before transplant. These receptors all stem from a human donor who was the organ donor for an intestinal transplant. Each CDR3 is given with its conserved first and last residue.

cdr3_aa: CASSLVKGLMDKSYEQYF
v_call: TRBV28
j_call: TRBJ2-7

cdr3_aa: CASSQDYPPNEQFF
v_call: TRBV28
j_call: TRBJ2-1

cdr3_aa: CASSWEGQDYGYTF
v_call: TRBV5-6
j_call: TRBJ1-2

cdr3_aa: CASTWTGTYEQYF
v_call: TRBV28
j_call: TRBJ2-7

cdr3_aa: CASGTERERGKQYF
v_call: TRBV27
j_call: TRBJ2-7

cdr3_aa: CASSLPKSTAGVYEQYF
v_call: TRBV7-9
j_call: TRBJ2-7

cdr3_aa: CASNSGSNEKLFF
v_call: TRBV5-4
j_call: TRBJ1-4

cdr3_aa: CASSPLLGWGAEAFF
v_call: TRBV6-5
j_call: TRBJ1-1

cdr3_aa: CASSIEAGPNQPQHF
v_call: TRBV19
j_call: TRBJ1-5

cdr3_aa: CSVLVVEQFF
v_call: TRBV29-1
j_call: TRBJ2-1

cdr3_aa: CASSLSSPGQGREAFF
v_call: TRBV28
j_call: TRBJ1-1

cdr3_aa: CASSPSGLLYEQYF
v_call: TRBV5-6
j_call: TRBJ2-7

cdr3_aa: CASSLGQAFTFGVNEQYF
v_call: TRBV28
j_call: NA

cdr3_aa: CASSSSSKGLGEREQFF
v_call: TRBV7-6
j_call: TRBJ2-1

cdr3_aa: CASSAAAYGYTF
v_call: TRBV19
j_call: TRBJ1-2

cdr3_aa: CASSPSGWDEQFF
v_call: TRBV28
j_call: TRBJ2-1

cdr3_aa: CAWARRESGEQYF
v_call: TRBV30
j_call: TRBJ2-7

cdr3_aa: CASSLLPRTGLDNEQFF
v_call: TRBV19
j_call: TRBJ2-1

cdr3_aa: CASSLFLAGEGDTQYF
v_call: TRBV5-1
j_call: TRBJ2-3

cdr3_aa: CASSLSGGFNYGYTF
v_call: TRBV27
j_call: TRBJ1-2

cdr3_aa: CASGVRDTGNEKLFF
v_call: TRBV19
j_call: TRBJ1-4

cdr3_aa: CASRGLGIDNEQFF
v_call: TRBV28
j_call: TRBJ2-1

cdr3_aa: CASSEREHGELFF
v_call: TRBV6-1
j_call: TRBJ2-2

cdr3_aa: CAWSATGGTDTQYF
v_call: TRBV30
j_call: TRBJ2-3

cdr3_aa: CSVEQGYYGYTF
v_call: TRBV29-1
j_call: TRBJ1-2

cdr3_aa: CASSSNDAGVRTGELFF
v_call: TRBV13
j_call: TRBJ2-2

cdr3_aa: CASSAGLAGVGNEQFF
v_call: TRBV9
j_call: TRBJ2-1

cdr3_aa: CASSGLAGGTDTQYF
v_call: TRBV18
j_call: TRBJ2-3

cdr3_aa: CASSPDRDEKLFF
v_call: TRBV18
j_call: TRBJ1-4

cdr3_aa: CASSDRSGGSYGYTF
v_call: TRBV7-6
j_call: TRBJ1-2

cdr3_aa: CASSAGGGPREQYF
v_call: TRBV9
j_call: TRBJ2-7

cdr3_aa: CASTDISRDRHNEKLFF
v_call: TRBV19
j_call: TRBJ1-4

cdr3_aa: CASRGGQGKRGTQYF
v_call: TRBV28
j_call: TRBJ2-3

cdr3_aa: CASRYERVMTGELFF
v_call: TRBV28
j_call: TRBJ2-2

cdr3_aa: CASSVGSAGATNEKLFF
v_call: TRBV9
j_call: TRBJ1-4

cdr3_aa: CSVQQGARETQYF
v_call: TRBV29-1
j_call: TRBJ2-5

cdr3_aa: CASSSIIQGGNTEAFF
v_call: TRBV13
j_call: TRBJ1-1

cdr3_aa: CASTAGVGTEAFF
v_call: TRBV28
j_call: TRBJ1-1

cdr3_aa: CASSPMEVGGYEQYF
v_call: TRBV18
j_call: TRBJ2-7

cdr3_aa: CASSQEGQASYEQYF
v_call: TRBV4-2
j_call: TRBJ2-7

cdr3_aa: CASTPTAGGIYGYTF
v_call: TRBV27
j_call: TRBJ1-2

cdr3_aa: CASSLMRDAYNEQFF
v_call: TRBV7-3
j_call: TRBJ2-1

cdr3_aa: CASSLDRGLAGGSYNEQFF
v_call: TRBV11-3
j_call: TRBJ2-1

cdr3_aa: CASSSPPHQRDTDTQYF
v_call: TRBV27
j_call: TRBJ2-3

cdr3_aa: CASSQGAELYGYTF
v_call: TRBV4-1
j_call: TRBJ1-2

cdr3_aa: CASWGRSISGSQTDTQYF
v_call: TRBV28
j_call: TRBJ2-3

cdr3_aa: CASSLSDRGNNEQFF
v_call: TRBV5-4
j_call: TRBJ2-1

cdr3_aa: CASSDSADPVLSLAKNIQYF
v_call: TRBV19
j_call: TRBJ2-4

cdr3_aa: CASSQGGQGIYEQYF
v_call: TRBV4-2
j_call: TRBJ2-7

cdr3_aa: CASTSGNPYEQYF
v_call: TRBV9
j_call: TRBJ2-7

cdr3_aa: CASSLSGLVSYEQYF
v_call: TRBV27
j_call: TRBJ2-7

cdr3_aa: CASSFFAGGSYNEQFF
v_call: TRBV5-6
j_call: TRBJ2-1

cdr3_aa: CASSVDLARRNEQFF
v_call: TRBV9
j_call: TRBJ2-1